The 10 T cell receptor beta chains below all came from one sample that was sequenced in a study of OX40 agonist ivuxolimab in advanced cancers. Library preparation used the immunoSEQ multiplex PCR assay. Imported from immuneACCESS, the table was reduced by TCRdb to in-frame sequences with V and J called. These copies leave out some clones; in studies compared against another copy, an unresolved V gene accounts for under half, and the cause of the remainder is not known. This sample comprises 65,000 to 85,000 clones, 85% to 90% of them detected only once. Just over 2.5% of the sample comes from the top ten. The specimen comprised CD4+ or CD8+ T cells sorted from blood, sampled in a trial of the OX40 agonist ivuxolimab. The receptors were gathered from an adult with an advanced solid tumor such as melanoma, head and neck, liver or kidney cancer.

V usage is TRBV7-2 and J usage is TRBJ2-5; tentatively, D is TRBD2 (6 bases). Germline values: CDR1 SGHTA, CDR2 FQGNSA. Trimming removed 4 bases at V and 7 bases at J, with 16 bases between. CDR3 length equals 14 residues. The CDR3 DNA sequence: TGTGCCAGCAGCTCAGCTGTCGTGGGGGGGACCCAGTACTTC. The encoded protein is CASSSAVVGGTQYF.

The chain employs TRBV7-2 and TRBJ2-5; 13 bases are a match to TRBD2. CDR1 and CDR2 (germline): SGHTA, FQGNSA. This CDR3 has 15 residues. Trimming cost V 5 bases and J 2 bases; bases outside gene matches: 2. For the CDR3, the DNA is TGTGCCAGCAGCGCACTAGCGGGGGGGCAAGAGACCCAGTACTTC. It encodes CASSALAGGQETQYF. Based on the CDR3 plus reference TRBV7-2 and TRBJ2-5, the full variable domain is GAGVSQSPSNKVTEKGKDVELRCDPISGHTALYWYRQSLGQGLEFLIYFQGNSAPDKSGLPSDRFSAERTGGSVSTLTIQRTQQEDSAVYLCASSALAGGQETQYFGPGTRLLVL.

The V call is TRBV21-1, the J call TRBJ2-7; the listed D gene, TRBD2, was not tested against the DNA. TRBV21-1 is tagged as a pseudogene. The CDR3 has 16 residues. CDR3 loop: CASSKFRVESSYEQYV. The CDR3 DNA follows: TGTGCCAGCAGCAAATTTCGGGTGGAGAGCTCCTACGAGCAGTACGTC.

CDR3 bases: TGTGCCAGCAGACAGGGATATGTCACCGGGGAGCTGTTTTTT. This sequence encodes CASRQGYVTGELFF. The V call is TRBV2, the J call TRBJ2-2; a weak D match, TRBD1 (6 bases). V was shortened by 6 bases and J by 4 bases, with 12 bases between the two germline ends. CDR3 length equals 14 residues. Germline V gene lookup returns CDR1 SNHLY and CDR2 FYNNEI.

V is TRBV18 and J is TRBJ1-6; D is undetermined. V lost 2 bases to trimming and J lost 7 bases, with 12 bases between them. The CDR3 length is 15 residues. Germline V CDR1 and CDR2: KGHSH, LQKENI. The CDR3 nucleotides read TGTGCCAGCTCACCAACTCCCCTCCCCAATTCACCCCTCCACTTT. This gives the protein CASSPTPLPNSPLHF.

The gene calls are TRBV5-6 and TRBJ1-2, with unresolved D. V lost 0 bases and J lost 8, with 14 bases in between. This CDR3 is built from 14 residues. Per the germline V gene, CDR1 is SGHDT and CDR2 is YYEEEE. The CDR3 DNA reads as TGTGCCAGCAGCTTGGGGGATAGGGTGGGAGGCTACACCTTC. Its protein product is CASSLGDRVGGYTF.

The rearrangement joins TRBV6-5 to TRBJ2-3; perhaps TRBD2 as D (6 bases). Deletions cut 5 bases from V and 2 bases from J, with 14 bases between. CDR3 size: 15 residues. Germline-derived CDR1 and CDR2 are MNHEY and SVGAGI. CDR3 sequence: CASSRAGLLTDTQYF. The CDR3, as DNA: TGTGCCAGCAGTAGAGCGGGTTTGCTCACAGATACGCAGTATTTT.

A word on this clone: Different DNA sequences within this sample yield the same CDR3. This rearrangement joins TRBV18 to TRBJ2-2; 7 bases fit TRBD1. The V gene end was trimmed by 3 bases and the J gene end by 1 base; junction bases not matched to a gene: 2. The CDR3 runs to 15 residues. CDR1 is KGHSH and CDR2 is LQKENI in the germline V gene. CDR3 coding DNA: TGTGCCAGCTCACCCCGACAGGGGAACACCGGGGAGCTGTTTTTT. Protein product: CASSPRQGNTGELFF.

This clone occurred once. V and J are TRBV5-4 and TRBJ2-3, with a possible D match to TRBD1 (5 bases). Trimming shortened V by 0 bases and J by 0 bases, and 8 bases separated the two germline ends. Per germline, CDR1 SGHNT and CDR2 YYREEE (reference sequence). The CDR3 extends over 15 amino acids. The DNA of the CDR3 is TGTGCCAGCAGCTTGGACAGGAAAAGCACAGATACGCAGTATTTT. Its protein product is CASSLDRKSTDTQYF.

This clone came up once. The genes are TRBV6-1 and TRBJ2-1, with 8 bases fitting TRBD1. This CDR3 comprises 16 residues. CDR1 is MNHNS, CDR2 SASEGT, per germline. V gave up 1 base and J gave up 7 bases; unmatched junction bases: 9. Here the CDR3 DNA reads TGTGCCAGCAGTGAAGTGAGGACAGGGAATGCAAATGAGCAGTTCTTC. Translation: CASSEVRTGNANEQFF.